The clone carrying this T cell receptor beta chain is deemed medium-sized. Its antigen is not known. The data derive from a study of tumor-infiltrating lymphocytes in localized non-small cell lung cancer. Overall study: From each patient, both tumor and uninvolved lung, non-adjacent to tumor, were sampled. General study findings and limits: Available tissue quantity limited TCR sequencing to a patient subset. Tumor T-cell fraction was not associated with recurrence-free survival. Compared with uninvolved lung, tumors showed higher T cell infiltration by TCRbeta sequencing.

Germline values: CDR1 SGDLS, CDR2 YYNGEE. Trimming took 0 bases from V and 1 from J, leaving 5 bases between them. This CDR3 is 15 amino acids long. Method: immunoSEQ multiplex PCR; TCRdb's copy keeps in-frame clones and lacks some. The profile shows some 10,000 clones, roughly 70% of them singletons. J is TRBJ1-6 and V is TRBV9; D is unclear. The specimen was lung tumor tissue. The TCR comes from a human donor with non-small cell lung cancer. As DNA, the CDR3 is TGTGCCAGCAGCGTAGAGGGTTCCTATAATTCACCCCTCCACTTT. Protein product: CASSVEGSYNSPLHF. The whole variable domain, remainder taken from reference TRBV9 and TRBJ1-6, is DSGVTQTPKHLITATGQRVTLRCSPRSGDLSVYWYQQSLDQGLQFLIQYYNGEERAKGNILERFSAQQFPDLHSELNLSSLELGDSALYFCASSVEGSYNSPLHFGNGTRLTVT.